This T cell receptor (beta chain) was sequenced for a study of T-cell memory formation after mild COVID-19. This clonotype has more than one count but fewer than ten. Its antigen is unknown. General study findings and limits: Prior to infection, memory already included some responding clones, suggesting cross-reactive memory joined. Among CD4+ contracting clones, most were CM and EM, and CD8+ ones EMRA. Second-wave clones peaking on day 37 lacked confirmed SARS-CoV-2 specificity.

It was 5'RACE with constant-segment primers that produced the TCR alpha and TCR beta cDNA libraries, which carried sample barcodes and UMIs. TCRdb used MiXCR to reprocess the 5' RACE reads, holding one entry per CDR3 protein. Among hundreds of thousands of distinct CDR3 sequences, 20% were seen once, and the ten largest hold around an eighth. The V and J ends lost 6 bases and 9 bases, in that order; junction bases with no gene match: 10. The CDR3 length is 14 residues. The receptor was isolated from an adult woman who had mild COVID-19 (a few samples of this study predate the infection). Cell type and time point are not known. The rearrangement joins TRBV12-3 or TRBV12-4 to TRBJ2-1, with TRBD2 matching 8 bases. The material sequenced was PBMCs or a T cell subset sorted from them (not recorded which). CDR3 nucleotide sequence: TGTGCCAGCAGCCCCCGGACGGGGGGGAGTGAGCAGTTCTTC. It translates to CASSPRTGGSEQFF.